This TCR beta chain derives from a study of cytomegalovirus exposure and HLA in healthy donors. The primer mix had 60 Vbeta and 13 Jbeta primers. Assay used: immunoSEQ multiplex PCR; TCRdb lists only in-frame clones, some missing. This table has roughly 200,000 clones, 79% appearing once. The CDR3 loop spans 15 amino acids. Germline CDR1 is SGHRS and CDR2 is YFSETQ. Sequencing input: PBMCs. This chain uses TRBV5-1 with TRBJ2-5; 7 nucleotides agree with TRBD2. Gene TRBJ2-7 matches the end of the DNA better, so the J call may be wrong. The sequence was collected from a young woman in good health and CMV-seropositive. The DNA for the CDR3 is TGCGCCAGCAGCCTCGCGGGGGAAACAATCTACGAGCAGTACTTC. Its protein is CASSLAGETIYEQYF.